This entry lists 20 T cell receptor beta chains sequenced from one sample in a study of graft-versus-host responses after intestinal transplantation. No cognate antigen is known for these TCRs. TCRdb's table, derived via immunoSEQ multiplex PCR, lists solely in-frame clones and lacks some. The sample has about 78,000 clones, around nine tenths seen once. The sample consisted of unstimulated CD8+ T cells sorted from spleen or lymph node cells, taken before transplant. The source of these receptors is a human donor who was the organ donor for an intestinal transplant.

V is TRBV4-2 and J is TRBJ1-1; no clear D. CDR1 LGHNA and CDR2 YNFKEQ come from the germline V gene. CDR3 length: 16 residues. Trimming pared 0 bases from V and 2 bases from J, leaving 13 bases between. The CDR3 loop is CASSQDLGSLNTEAFF. The CDR3 nucleotides are TGTGCCAGCAGCCAAGATCTTGGATCGCTCAACACTGAAGCTTTCTTT.

J is TRBJ1-1 and V is TRBV28; TRBD1 aligns across 11 bases. The CDR3 extends over 16 amino acids. The V segment lost 3 bases and the J segment 7 bases; nucleotides outside the gene matches: 10. Germline V gene lookup returns CDR1 MDHEN and CDR2 SYDVKM. CDR3 residues: CASSFFSDRGLVEAFF. DNA for the CDR3: TGTGCCAGCAGTTTTTTCTCGGACAGGGGGCTCGTTGAAGCTTTCTTT.

This chain connects TRBV11-2 to TRBJ2-5; 9 bases map to TRBD2. Germline CDR1 reads SGHAT; CDR2 reads FQNNGV. The CDR3 sequence is 16 residues long. The junction had 7 bases not matched to a gene; V was cut back by 5 bases and J by 0 bases. The CDR3 spells CASSPVAGAYQETQYF. CDR3 DNA sequence: TGTGCCAGCAGCCCAGTAGCGGGGGCGTACCAAGAGACCCAGTACTTC.

The chain carries TRBV19 and TRBJ2-7; D not resolved. This CDR3 is built from 14 residues. Germline CDR1 LNHDA, CDR2 SQIVND (reference sequence). The V and J ends lost 3 bases and 4 bases respectively, with 13 bases between them. The CDR3 nucleotides read TGTGCCAGTAGTATTTCTCCGGACGGGTACGAGCAGTACTTC. Translation gives CASSISPDGYEQYF.

This rearrangement joins TRBV4-1 to TRBJ2-1; D call uncertain. The CDR3 has 14 residues. The germline gives CDR1 MGHRA, CDR2 YSYEKL. V was trimmed by 3 bases and J by 2 bases, leaving 8 bases between them. DNA for the CDR3: TGCGCCAGCAGCCATGACCCCGCCTACAATGAGCAGTTCTTC. It codes for CASSHDPAYNEQFF.

This rearrangement joins TRBV5-5 to TRBJ2-5; possible D gene TRBD1, 6 bases. V lost 4 bases to trimming and J lost 2 bases, with 12 bases between them. The CDR3 contains 14 residues. Germline CDR1 reads SGHKS; CDR2 reads YYEKEE (reference sequence). The CDR3 DNA reads TGTGCCAGCAGCCCTGGACAGACACAAGAGACCCAGTACTTC. Its translation: CASSPGQTQETQYF.

The chain carries TRBV28 and TRBJ1-2; TRBD1 aligns across 9 bases. V was clipped by 5 bases and J by 4 bases; unmatched bases: 11. The CDR3 length is 16 residues. Germline values: CDR1 MDHEN, CDR2 SYDVKM. The CDR3 sequence: CASSPGQGHQFYGYTF. CDR3 DNA sequence: TGTGCCAGCAGTCCGGGACAGGGTCACCAATTCTATGGCTACACCTTC.

The J gene is TRBJ2-7, the V gene TRBV19; 8 nucleotides agree with TRBD2. Germline trimming cut 8 bases from V and 3 bases from J; bases unmatched to any gene: 0. Germline V lookup: CDR1 LNHDA, CDR2 SQIVND (reference sequence). This CDR3 comprises 11 residues. The chain's CDR3 is CASGTSYEQYF. DNA for the CDR3: TGTGCCAGTGGGACTAGCTACGAGCAGTACTTC.

The chain recombines TRBV6-5 with TRBJ1-1; D unresolved. Germline lookup yields CDR1 MNHEY and CDR2 SVGAGI. The CDR3 is made up of 16 amino acids. Between the trimmed V and J ends, which lost 0 bases and 5 bases, there was a span of 16 bases. The CDR3 sequence: CASSYSPVTTGTEAFF. In nucleotides, the CDR3 is TGTGCCAGCAGTTACTCCCCTGTTACGACGGGGACTGAAGCTTTCTTT.

This clone was seen just once. V and J are TRBV29-1 and TRBJ2-5, with 10 bases lining up with TRBD1. Trimming took 8 bases from V and 5 from J; bases not matched to a gene: 8. Per the germline V gene, CDR1 is SQVTM and CDR2 is ANQGSEA. This CDR3 is built from 13 residues. The CDR3 sequence: CSTGQGGWETQYF. In DNA, the CDR3 is TGCAGCACTGGACAGGGGGGGTGGGAGACCCAGTACTTC. The variable domain in full, with the rest retrieved from reference TRBV29-1 and TRBJ2-5, is SAVISQKPSRDICQRGTSLTIQCQVDSQVTMMFWYRQQPGQSLTLIATANQGSEATYESGFVIDKFPISRPNLTFSTLTVSNMSPEDSSIYLCSTGQGGWETQYFGPGTRLLVL.

J is TRBJ1-6 and V is TRBV2; TRBD1 aligns across 10 bases. CDR1 and CDR2 from the germline V gene are SNHLY and FYNNEI. The CDR3 spans 15 residues. V lost 6 bases and J lost 7; bases outside the gene matches: 6. The CDR3 DNA reads TGTGCCAGCAGAGGGGGGACAGGGGTAAATTCACCCCTCCACTTT. Translated: CASRGGTGVNSPLHF.

The genes are TRBV5-1 and TRBJ2-5, with 7 bases aligning to TRBD1. CDR3 length: 14 residues. Per germline, CDR1 SGHRS and CDR2 YFSETQ. Trimming at V came to 2 bases and at J to 3 bases, leaving 4 bases not matched to a gene. CDR3 nucleotide sequence: TGCGCCAGCAGCTTCACAGGGGCGGAAGAGACCCAGTACTTC. Translated: CASSFTGAEETQYF.

The count of this clone is one. The V call is TRBV7-8, the J call TRBJ2-7; the match to TRBD1 covers 9 bases. The CDR3 has 14 amino acids. V shed 5 bases and J 2 bases; nucleotides not matched to a gene: 4. Germline assignment: CDR1 SGHVS and CDR2 FQNEAQ. CDR3 residues: CASSGTGPTYEQYF. CDR3 nucleotide sequence: TGTGCCAGCAGCGGGACAGGGCCCACCTACGAGCAGTACTTC.

In nucleotides, the CDR3 is TGTGCCAGCAGCAAAGGGGGCCTCGGAGAGACCCAGTACTTC. It yields the protein CASSKGGLGETQYF. The chain couples TRBV21-1 to TRBJ2-5; the table's D call of TRBD1 was not tested on the DNA. TRBV21-1 is designated a pseudogene. CDR3 length: 14 amino acids.

V usage is TRBV2 and J usage is TRBJ1-3, with D unclear. Germline V lookup: CDR1 SNHLY, CDR2 FYNNEI. V shed 3 bases and J shed 4 bases, with 13 bases lying between them. The CDR3 consists of 15 residues. The CDR3 reads CASSDRRVSGNTIYF. The CDR3, as DNA: TGTGCCAGCAGTGATCGGCGGGTCTCGGGAAACACCATATATTTT.

The chain is built from TRBV6-5 and TRBJ1-2; no clear D gene. Germline-derived CDR1 and CDR2 are MNHEY and SVGAGI. Trimming removed 0 bases from V and 2 bases from J, with 10 bases in between. The CDR3 consists of 15 residues. CDR3 in amino acids: CASSYSKGQNYGYTF. CDR3 bases: TGTGCCAGCAGTTACTCTAAGGGTCAGAACTATGGCTACACCTTC.

The J gene is TRBJ2-7, the V gene TRBV30; D unresolved. This CDR3 contains 12 residues. Germline V CDR1 and CDR2: GTSNPN, SVGIG (reference sequence). Trimming removed 2 bases at V and 2 bases at J, with 7 bases between. CDR3 coding DNA: TGTGCCTGGAGTAAGCAGACCTACGAGCAGTACTTC. This translates into CAWSKQTYEQYF.

This clone was seen a single time. This chain uses TRBV9 with TRBJ2-5; 7 bases map to TRBD1. Germline V gives CDR1 SGDLS, CDR2 YYNGEE. J gave up 4 bases and V 0 bases, and 9 bases lay outside the gene matches. The CDR3 length is 16 residues. CDR3 nucleotide sequence: TGTGCCAGCAGCGTAGGGGGACAGTGGGCGGGAGAGACCCAGTACTTC. Its protein product is CASSVGGQWAGETQYF.

The V and J genes are TRBV10-3 and TRBJ1-6; D is unclear. The CDR3 sequence is 17 residues long. Trimming cost V 4 bases and J 0 bases, with 13 bases left between them. In germline, CDR1 is ENHRY, CDR2 SYGVKD. For the CDR3, the DNA is TGTGCCATCAGTGTGAGAGGGCCGATCTCCTATAATTCACCCCTCCACTTT. The encoded protein is CAISVRGPISYNSPLHF.

In nucleotides, the CDR3 is TGTGCCATCAGTGAGACGGGACAAACGGGACAGTACTTC. Translation gives CAISETGQTGQYF. V usage is TRBV10-3 and J usage is TRBJ2-5; D is perhaps TRBD1 (6 bases). The length of the CDR3 is 13 residues. Germline CDR1 and CDR2: ENHRY and SYGVKD. V dropped 2 bases and J dropped 11 bases, with 15 bases sitting between them.